These 12 T cell receptor beta chains originate from one sample sequenced in a study of T cells expressing NK-cell markers (dated by TCRdb to 2018 to 2021). Library preparation was by 5' RACE. Sequencing instrument: Illumina HiSeq 2000. Based on TCRdb reprocessing of the reads, there is one entry per CDR3 protein sequence, and DNA is missing. The sample table gives about 120,000 distinct CDR3 sequences. About a fifth of the sample goes to the ten largest clones. Sequencing input: blood T cells: a sorted CD56 or NKG2C T cell subset, CD4+ or CD8+ T cells, or bulk PBMC T cells (not recorded which). The receptors here all came from a woman aged 18 to 75 in good health.

The genes are TRBV7-9 and TRBJ2-3. There are 14 residues in the CDR3. Germline V lookup: CDR1 SEHNR, CDR2 FQNEAQ (reference sequence). The CDR3 sequence: CASSYHPFTDTQYF.

The chain joins TRBV6-5 to TRBJ2-3; TCRdb gives TRBD2 as the D gene, but with no DNA this cannot be confirmed. The CDR3 length is 17 residues. The germline V gene has CDR1 MNHEY and CDR2 SVGAGI. The chain's CDR3 is CASSYSDGGGAGDTQYF.

This chain links TRBV20-1 with TRBJ2-7; TCRdb's D gene call, TRBD1, goes unchecked for lack of DNA. CDR1 and CDR2 (germline): DFQATT, SNEGSKA (reference sequence). This CDR3 has 15 residues. CDR3 amino acids: CSAKSRQGAFHEQYF.

The genes are TRBV20-1 and TRBJ2-7; checking the TCRdb D call of TRBD2 is not possible without DNA. The germline V gene encodes CDR1 DFQATT and CDR2 SNEGSKA (reference sequence). The CDR3 has 14 amino acids. This chain's CDR3 is CSALTSGTAYEQYF.

The chain carries TRBV20-1 and TRBJ1-1. Germline loops: CDR1 DFQATT, CDR2 SNEGSKA (reference sequence). The CDR3 consists of 13 residues. The CDR3 reads CSARVYLNTEAFF.

J is TRBJ1-1 and V is TRBV29-1. This CDR3 is 11 amino acids long. Germline CDR1 SQVTM, CDR2 ANQGSEA. This chain's CDR3 is CSVEGNTEAFF.

The J gene is TRBJ2-1, the V gene TRBV2; the D call of TRBD1 rests on TCRdb alone, since no DNA is present to check it. CDR3 length equals 14 residues. Germline CDR1 and CDR2: SNHLY and FYNNEI. The CDR3 is CASTQGASYNEQFF.

The chain combines TRBV4-1 with TRBJ1-2. Germline V lookup: CDR1 MGHRA, CDR2 YSYEKL. This CDR3 comprises 15 residues. CDR3: CASSQVERVGYGYTF.

The rearrangement joins TRBV7-6 to TRBJ2-6. This CDR3 region has 14 residues. The germline V gene has CDR1 SGHVS and CDR2 FNYEAQ. This CDR3 is CASNLAAGANVLTF.

The rearrangement joins TRBV20-1 to TRBJ2-7; TCRdb proposes TRBD2, but this gene call is untestable without DNA. There are 13 residues in the CDR3. Germline CDR1 DFQATT, CDR2 SNEGSKA (reference sequence). CDR3 amino acids: CSARIAETYDQYF.

The chain is built from TRBV6-5 and TRBJ2-6. This CDR3 region has 13 residues. The V gene's germline CDR1 is MNHEY and CDR2 SVGAGI. This chain's CDR3 is CASSSGGANVLTF.

The rearrangement joins TRBV20-1 to TRBJ2-1; the TCRdb D gene call, TRBD1, has no DNA to confirm it. This CDR3 has 16 residues. Per germline, CDR1 DFQATT and CDR2 SNEGSKA (reference sequence). CDR3 sequence reads: CSARGLGTGLMNEQFF.